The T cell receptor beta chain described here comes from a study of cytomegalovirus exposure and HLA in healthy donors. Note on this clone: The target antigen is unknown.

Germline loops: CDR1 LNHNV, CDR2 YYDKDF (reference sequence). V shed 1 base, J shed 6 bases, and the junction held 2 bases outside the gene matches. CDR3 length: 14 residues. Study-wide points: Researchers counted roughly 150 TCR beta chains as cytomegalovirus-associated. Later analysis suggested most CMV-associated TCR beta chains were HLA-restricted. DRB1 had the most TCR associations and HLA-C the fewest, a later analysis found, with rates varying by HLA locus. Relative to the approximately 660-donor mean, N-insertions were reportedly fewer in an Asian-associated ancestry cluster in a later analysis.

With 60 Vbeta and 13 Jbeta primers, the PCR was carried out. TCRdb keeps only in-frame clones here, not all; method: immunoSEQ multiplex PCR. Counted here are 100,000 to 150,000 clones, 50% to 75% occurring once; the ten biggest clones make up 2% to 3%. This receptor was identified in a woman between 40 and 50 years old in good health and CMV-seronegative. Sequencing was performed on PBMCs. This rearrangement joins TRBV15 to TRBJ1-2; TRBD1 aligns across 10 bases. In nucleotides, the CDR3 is TGTGCCACCAGCAGAGGAGGGACAGGGGATGGCTACACCTTC. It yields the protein CATSRGGTGDGYTF.